A selection of T cell receptor beta chains follows, all from one sample in a study of shared clonotypes between healthy human individuals. Sequencing was performed with immunoSEQ multiplex PCR; in TCRdb, only in-frame clones are kept and a portion is missing. The sample comprises 630,000 or so clones, more than 95% of which are singletons, and 0.25% to 0.35% rests with the top ten. The sample consisted of naive CD8+ T cells sorted from blood. The receptors come from a man aged 25-45 years in good health. CDR3s include the opening cysteine and the closing phenylalanine or tryptophan. The order of the fields is D gene, J gene, clone size, V gene, CDR3 DNA, CDR3 protein. D genes are given only for firm matches. Expanded clones get a size class; other rows say once, few or many, or leave the size out.

>.|TRBJ1-5|.|TRBV4-2
TGTGCCAGCAGCCCAAAGTTGGGTACCCAGCCCCAGCATTTT
CASSPKLGTQPQHF
>.|TRBJ2-4|.|TRBV14
TGTGCCAGCAGCCACAGGAGCGGGCTGAAAAACATTCAGTACTTC
CASSHRSGLKNIQYF
>TRBD2|TRBJ2-5|once|TRBV5-1
TGCGCCAGCAGCTTGCCCGACTTGGGAGCGGGAGATCGAGAGACCCAGTACTTC
CASSLPDLGAGDRETQYF
>.|TRBJ2-5|.|TRBV5-6
TGTGCCAGCAACGTAGTGCCAGGGGCCCAAGAGACCCAGTACTTC
CASNVVPGAQETQYF
>.|TRBJ1-2|.|TRBV7-9
TGTGCCAGCAGCTTTAGACAGAACTATGGCTACACCTTC
CASSFRQNYGYTF
>.|TRBJ2-7|.|TRBV7-2
TGTGCCAGCAGCTTACAGGGGAAGGAGCAGTACTTC
CASSLQGKEQYF
>.|TRBJ2-1|.|TRBV6-1
TGTGCCAGCAGTTTAGACTACTCGAGTTCCAATGAGCAGTTCTTC
CASSLDYSSSNEQFF
>.|TRBJ2-7|.|TRBV27
TGTGCCAGCAGTTTGACGGCATCCTACGAGCAGTACTTC
CASSLTASYEQYF
>TRBD1|TRBJ1-1|once|TRBV11-2
TGTGCCAGCAGCTTCGGACAGGGGGCTGAAGCTTTCTTT
CASSFGQGAEAFF
>.|TRBJ2-7|.|TRBV9
TGTGCCAGCAGCTTAGGACAGAGCTCCTACGAGCAGTACTTC
CASSLGQSSYEQYF
>TRBD2|TRBJ2-5|.|TRBV28
TGTGCCAGCAGTTTGGGGACTAGCGTGTTAGAGACCCAGTACTTC
CASSLGTSVLETQYF
>.|TRBJ1-5|.|TRBV5-6
TGTGCCAGCAGCTTCGACAATCAGCCCCAGCATTTT
CASSFDNQPQHF
>.|TRBJ1-2|.|TRBV29-1
TGCAGCGTCCCCAACAGGCCCTATAACTATGGCTACACCTTC
CSVPNRPYNYGYTF
>.|TRBJ1-1|.|TRBV7-6
TGTGCCAGCAGCTTGACAGTCAACACTGAAGCTTTCTTT
CASSLTVNTEAFF
>TRBD2|TRBJ2-7|once|TRBV5-1
TGCGCCAGCAGTGAAGAGGCTAGCGGGATTCGGGAGCAGTACTTC
CASSEEASGIREQYF
>.|TRBJ2-7|.|TRBV29-1
TGCAGCGTTCTTCTGGCGGGAAGGGAGCAGTACTTC
CSVLLAGREQYF
>.|TRBJ2-7|.|TRBV6-1
TGTGCCAGCAGTCGGCGCCCAGGGGTCTCCGAGCAGTACTTC
CASSRRPGVSEQYF
>.|TRBJ1-1|.|TRBV7-9
TGTGCCAGCAGCTTTTGGTCGGGTGAAGCTTTCTTT
CASSFWSGEAFF
>TRBD2|TRBJ2-2|.|TRBV7-9
TGTGCCAGCAGCTCTAGCGGGAGAACCGGGGAGCTGTTTTTT
CASSSSGRTGELFF
>TRBD1|TRBJ2-7|.|TRBV7-9
TGTGCCAGCAGCTTAGACAGGGGGGCCTACGAGCAGTACTTC
CASSLDRGAYEQYF
>.|TRBJ2-3|.|TRBV7-9
TGTGCCAGCAGCCAGGGTCCAGATACGCAGTATTTT
CASSQGPDTQYF
>TRBD1|TRBJ1-2|.|TRBV6-5
TGTGCCAGCAGCCACTTGGACAGGGAGTATGGCTACACCTTC
CASSHLDREYGYTF
>.|TRBJ2-5|.|TRBV13
TGTGCCAGCAGCCATCGTGGAGAGACCCAGTACTTC
CASSHRGETQYF
>TRBD1|TRBJ2-2|few|TRBV13
TGTGCCAGCAGCCCCACGATGGGAACAGGGGCCTGGAACACCGGGGAGCTGTTTTTT
CASSPTMGTGAWNTGELFF
>.|TRBJ2-1|.|TRBV5-6
TGTGCCAGCAGACCGACAGGTTACAATGAGCAGTTCTTC
CASRPTGYNEQFF
>.|TRBJ2-7|.|TRBV9
TGTGCCAGCAGCCCCTGGGACAATCCGGGTTATGATCAGCAGTACTTC
CASSPWDNPGYDQQYF
>TRBD2|TRBJ2-2|.|TRBV9
TGTGCCAGCAGCTCAACTAGCGAGAACACCGGGGAGCTGTTTTTT
CASSSTSENTGELFF
>.|TRBJ2-7|.|TRBV5-1
TGCGCCAGCAGCGCAAACAGGGCTAGCTCCTACGAGCAGTACTTC
CASSANRASSYEQYF